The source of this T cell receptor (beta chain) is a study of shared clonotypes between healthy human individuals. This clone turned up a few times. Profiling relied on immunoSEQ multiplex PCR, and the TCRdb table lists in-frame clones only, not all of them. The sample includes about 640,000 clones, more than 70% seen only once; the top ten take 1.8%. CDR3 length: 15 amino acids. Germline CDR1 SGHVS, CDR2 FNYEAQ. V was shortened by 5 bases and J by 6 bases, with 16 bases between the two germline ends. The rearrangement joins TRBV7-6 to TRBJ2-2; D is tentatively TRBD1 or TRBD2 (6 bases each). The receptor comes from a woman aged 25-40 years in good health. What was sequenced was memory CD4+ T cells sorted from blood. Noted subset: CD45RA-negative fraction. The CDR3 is CASSRGAGRSGELFF. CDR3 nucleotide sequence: TGTGCCAGCAGCAGGGGGGCAGGGAGGTCCGGGGAGCTGTTTTTT.